The 4 T cell receptor beta chains reported below all come from one sample, sequenced in a study of vaccination and CD4 T cells after COVID-19. Time point meaning: late sampling 161 to 241 days after vaccination in a few convalescent patients. The treatment is: roughly 10-day PBMC culture with coronavirus spike peptide pools or control peptides (ViraFEST assay). Sequence data for DNA of cultured CD4+ T cells were generated by the Oncomine TCR Beta short-read assay. TCRdb used MiXCR to reprocess the PCR reads, holding one entry per CDR3 protein. Among about 21,000 distinct CDR3 sequences listed, about 43% were seen once. The antigens of these receptors remain unknown. The sequencing used CD4+ T cells from blood, cultured in vitro, collected about 7 months after SARS-CoV-2 vaccination. Receptors originate from a human donor who had recovered from COVID-19.

This clonotype was found a few times. CDR3 sequence: CASSFATQPQHF. The CDR3 DNA is TGTGCCAGCAGCTTTGCGACCCAGCCCCAGCATTTT. J is TRBJ1-5 and V is TRBV7-2; D unclear. This CDR3 has 12 amino acids. V was clipped by 3 bases and J by 7 bases, with 7 bases between them. Germline CDR1 reads SGHTA; CDR2 reads FQGNSA.

This clonotype was observed a few times. The rearrangement joins TRBV20-1 to TRBJ1-2; 10 bases fit TRBD1. CDR3 size: 15 residues. The germline gives CDR1 DFQATT, CDR2 SNEGSKA (reference sequence). V was clipped by 0 bases and J by 4 bases; unmatched bases: 5. DNA for the CDR3: TGCAGTGCTAGAGACCCGGGACAGGGGATCTATGGCTACACCTTC. This codes for CSARDPGQGIYGYTF.

The V gene is TRBV7-2, the J gene TRBJ2-3; TRBD2 might be the D (6 bases). Per the germline V gene, CDR1 is SGHTA and CDR2 is FQGNSA. The CDR3 runs 14 residues. Trimming cost V 2 bases and J 2 bases, with 8 bases left between them. CDR3 protein: CASSLIADTDTQYF. CDR3 in DNA: TGTGCCAGCAGCTTAATAGCGGACACAGATACGCAGTATTTT.

The gene calls are TRBV6-1 and TRBJ2-3; no clear D gene. Germline V gene lookup returns CDR1 MNHNS and CDR2 SASEGT. V dropped 2 bases and J dropped 10 bases, with 4 bases sitting between them. The CDR3 is 10 amino acids. CDR3: CASSEWPQYF. CDR3 sequence (DNA): TGTGCCAGCAGTGAATGGCCGCAGTATTTT.